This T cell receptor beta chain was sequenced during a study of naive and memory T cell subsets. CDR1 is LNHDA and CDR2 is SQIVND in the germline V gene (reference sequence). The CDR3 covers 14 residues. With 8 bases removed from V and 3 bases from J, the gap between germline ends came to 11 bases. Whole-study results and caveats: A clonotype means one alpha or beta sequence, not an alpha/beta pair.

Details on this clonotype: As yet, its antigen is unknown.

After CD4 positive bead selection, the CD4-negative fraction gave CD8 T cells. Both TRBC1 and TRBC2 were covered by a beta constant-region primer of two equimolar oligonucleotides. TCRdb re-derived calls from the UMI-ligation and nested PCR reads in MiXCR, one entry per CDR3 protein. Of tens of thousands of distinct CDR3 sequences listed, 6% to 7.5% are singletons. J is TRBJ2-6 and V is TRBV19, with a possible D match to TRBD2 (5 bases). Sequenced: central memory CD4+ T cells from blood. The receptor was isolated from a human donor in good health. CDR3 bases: TGTGCCAGTTGTGCGGGTGGTGGGGCCAACGTCCTGACTTTC. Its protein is CASCAGGGANVLTF.